This T cell receptor beta chain was profiled in a study of regulatory T cells in long-lasting Graves disease. The germline V gene has CDR1 MNHGY and CDR2 SVAAGI. V dropped 6 bases and J dropped 7 bases, with 13 bases sitting between them. This CDR3 has 13 residues. Arm-PCR of CDR3 regions and iRepertoire HTBI primers were used to build TCR beta libraries. In the original processing: The samples yielded approximately 62 TRBV and some 15 TRBJ segments. TCRdb itself ran the multiplex PCR reads through MiXCR, one entry per CDR3 protein. TCRdb assigned the V and J calls; the authors' analysis was not used. The data contain hundreds of thousands of distinct CDR3 sequences, around 20% of them seen just once; the ten biggest clones take up about a fifth. The time point here: persistent/refractory GD, antithyroid drugs over 5 years with positive TRAb. PBMC-derived RNA was used for the TCR library. Findings of the study overall: Persistent disease preferred TRBV28, TRBJ1-2 and TRBJ2-5; new disease, TRBV20-1 and TRBJ2-1. Persistent patients had a count of shared public clonotypes (2,741) that exceeded that of new patients (about 930).

This clonotype was seen a single time. The antigen remains unidentified. The chain uses TRBV6-9 and TRBJ1-5; D is perhaps TRBD1 (5 bases). The starting material was peripheral blood mononuclear cells (PBMCs), obtained when the disease was refractory, from a patient treated with antithyroid drugs. This TCR derives from a female donor with Graves disease. CDR3 nucleotides: TGTGCCAGCAGATATGGACACTTACAGCCCCAGCATTTT. It codes for CASRYGHLQPQHF.